This TCR beta chain originates from a study of T cells after yellow fever vaccination. The study made its TCR cDNA through 5'RACE template switching. That step introduced a universal primer site along with UMIs. TCRdb passed the 5' RACE reads through MiXCR, listing each CDR3 protein once. There are about 580,000 distinct CDR3 sequences in the sample; 17% occur only once, and 15% to 20% lies in the top ten. Germline values: CDR1 SNHLY, CDR2 FYNNEI. With 0 bases removed from V and 11 bases from J, the gap between germline ends came to 22 bases. This CDR3 comprises 16 residues. V usage is TRBV2 and J usage is TRBJ1-1, with D possibly matching TRBD1 (5 bases). Sequencing was performed on PBMCs, taken 5 to 6 days after the first yellow fever vaccination. This TCR derives from a man aged 18 to 35 who received the YFV17D yellow fever vaccine. In DNA, the CDR3 is TGTGCCAGCAGTGAAGCGGATTTTGTTGGGGCGGCCGGGGCTTTCTTT. It translates to CASSEADFVGAAGAFF.